The 5 T cell receptor beta chains below were found in one sample sequenced in a study of shared clonotypes between healthy human individuals. Clones were sequenced by immunoSEQ multiplex PCR, and TCRdb holds only the in-frame ones, with some missing. Of millions of clones in the sample, roughly 94% were seen once. The specimen sequenced was naive CD4+ T cells sorted from blood. As for subset: CD45RA+ positively selected. Receptors originate from a young man in good health.

J is TRBJ2-7 and V is TRBV7-2; TRBD2 is a possible D gene (6 bases). V gave up 5 bases and J gave up 0 bases, with 17 bases separating them. This CDR3 has 16 amino acids. From germline, CDR1 is SGHTA and CDR2 FQGNSA. In nucleotides, the CDR3 is TGTGCCAGCAGCCTTGGGGCTAGCGCGAGCTCCTACGAGCAGTACTTC. Translation: CASSLGASASSYEQYF.

This chain links TRBV5-1 with TRBJ1-5; 9 bases map to TRBD1. The germline V gene has CDR1 SGHRS and CDR2 YFSETQ. The CDR3 spans 15 residues. V was clipped by 3 bases and J by 4 bases; unmatched bases: 5. The CDR3 DNA sequence: TGCGCCAGCAGCTGGGGACAGGGACAAAATCAGCCCCAGCATTTT. This encodes CASSWGQGQNQPQHF.

This sequence joins TRBV2 and TRBJ2-5; 12 positions agree with TRBD2. J lost 5 bases, V lost 5 bases, and 6 bases had no gene match. The CDR3 runs to 15 residues. The germline CDR1 and CDR2 sequences are SNHLY and FYNNEI. In nucleotides, the CDR3 is TGTGCCAGCAGTAGGGGACTAGCGGGTATGGAGACCCAGTACTTC. It codes for CASSRGLAGMETQYF.

CDR3 sequence: CASSLLRDRTDIQYF. In DNA, the CDR3 is TGTGCCAGCAGCCTCCTTAGGGACAGGACGGACATTCAGTACTTC. The chain links TRBV7-9 to TRBJ2-4; 8 bases align to TRBD1. The CDR3 length is 15 residues. Germline V gene data show CDR1 as SEHNR and CDR2 as FQNEAQ (reference sequence). The junction had 11 bases not matched to a gene; V was cut back by 5 bases and J by 8 bases.

Remarks on this clone: Different DNA sequences within this sample yield the same CDR3. The genes are TRBV5-1 and TRBJ2-7; weak D call: TRBD1 (5 bases). The V end was cut by 0 bases, the J end by 4 bases, with 11 bases between. CDR1 SGHRS and CDR2 YFSETQ come from the germline V gene. The CDR3 length is 14 residues. The CDR3 DNA reads as TGCGCCAGCAGCTTGGAGGGGCCTTCGTACGAGCAGTACTTC. Translation: CASSLEGPSYEQYF.